Presented here are 28 T cell receptor beta chains from one specimen sequenced in a study of blood T cell repertoires in COVID-19. The assay was immunoSEQ multiplex PCR, and TCRdb's table has in-frame clones only and misses some. Of about 230,000 clones in the sample, 75% to 85% were seen once. Sequenced material: peripheral blood. Receptors originate from a woman older than 75 with COVID-19, enrolled during active disease.

In regard to this clone: One end of the junction varies from germline; a read error may be responsible. The chain combines TRBV18 with TRBJ1-2; TRBD1 matches at 7 bases. This CDR3 contains 15 residues. Germline V CDR1 and CDR2: KGHSH, LQKENI. CDR3 sequence reads: CASTPSRDSLVGYTF. CDR3 DNA sequence: TGTGCCAGCACACCAAGTCGGGACAGCTTGGTGGGCTACACCTTC.

The rearrangement links TRBV3-1 (or the pseudogene TRBV3-2) to TRBJ2-1; the match to TRBD1 covers 7 bases. Trimming took 1 base from V and 8 from J; bases not matched to a gene: 11. Germline lookup yields CDR1 LGHDT and CDR2 YNNKEL (reference sequence). The length of the CDR3 is 16 residues. The CDR3: CASSQGGRGGIDEQFF. CDR3 nucleotide sequence: TGTGCCAGCAGCCAAGGGGGAAGAGGGGGCATCGATGAGCAGTTCTTC.

This CDR3 reads CASSVGLELSGEQYF. The CDR3 DNA reads as TGTGCCAGCAGCGTAGGACTAGAGCTCTCGGGCGAGCAGTACTTC. This chain uses TRBV9 with TRBJ2-7, with TRBD2 as a possible D gene (6 bases). The germline V gene encodes CDR1 SGDLS and CDR2 YYNGEE. This CDR3 has 15 amino acids. V was clipped by 0 bases and J by 6 bases, with 16 bases between them.

In its sample, this clone was seen many times. An end of the junction differs from the germline gene, which may be a read error. The chain couples TRBV2 to TRBJ1-2; D uncertain. CDR3 size: 10 residues. Per the germline V gene, CDR1 is SNHLY and CDR2 is FYNNEI. The CDR3 region is CASRTLGPHF. CDR3 bases: TGTGCCAGCAGGACCCTAGGCCCCCACTTC.

The chain links TRBV6-5 to TRBJ1-1; a weak D match, TRBD1 (5 bases). Trimming pared 7 bases from V and 0 bases from J, leaving 9 bases between. CDR1 is MNHEY, CDR2 SVGAGI, per germline. This CDR3 contains 13 residues. CDR3 DNA sequence: TGTGCCAGCACCAGGGATTTGAACACTGAAGCTTTCTTT. This translates into CASTRDLNTEAFF.

J is TRBJ1-2 and V is TRBV28; D is undetermined. The ends were cut back, 2 bases at V and 4 bases at J, with 11 bases in the middle. The CDR3 is 14 amino acids. The germline V gene has CDR1 MDHEN and CDR2 SYDVKM. CDR3 in amino acids: CASSLVGEAYGYTF. The DNA for the CDR3 is TGTGCCAGCAGTTTAGTCGGGGAGGCCTATGGCTACACCTTC.

The chain carries TRBV7-3 and TRBJ2-1; 7 nucleotides line up with TRBD1. Germline V gene sequence: CDR1 SGHTA, CDR2 FQGTGA. The ends lost 3 bases at V and 2 bases at J; junction bases unmatched: 4. This CDR3 comprises 15 residues. The CDR3 loop is CASSLDQGAYNEQFF. CDR3 coding DNA: TGTGCCAGCAGCTTGGATCAGGGGGCCTACAATGAGCAGTTCTTC. The full variable domain, with the rest looked up from reference TRBV7-3 and TRBJ2-1, is GAGVSQTPSNKVTEKGKYVELRCDPISGHTALYWYRQSLGQGPEFLIYFQGTGAADDSGLPNDRFFAVRPEGSVSTLKIQRTERGDSAVYLCASSLDQGAYNEQFFGPGTRLTVL.

This clone has more than one count but fewer than ten. The gene calls are TRBV7-9 and TRBJ2-5, with D tentatively TRBD1 (6 bases). Trimming removed 1 base at V and 4 bases at J, with 7 bases between. The CDR3 has 13 amino acids. The V gene's germline CDR1 is SEHNR and CDR2 FQNEAQ (reference sequence). The CDR3: CASSLDRVETQYF. Written as DNA, the CDR3 is TGTGCCAGCAGCTTAGACAGGGTAGAGACCCAGTACTTC. Based on the CDR3 plus reference TRBV7-9 and TRBJ2-5, the full variable domain is DTGVSQNPRHKITKRGQNVTFRCDPISEHNRLYWYRQTLGQGPEFLTYFQNEAQLEKSRLLSDRFSAERPKGSFSTLEIQRTEQGDSAMYLCASSLDRVETQYFGPGTRLLVL.

This clone occurred a few times. J is TRBJ1-1 and V is TRBV6-4; D is uncertain. The germline gives CDR1 MRHNA, CDR2 SNTAGT. Trimming stripped 6 bases from V and 0 bases from J, with 11 bases between. There are 14 residues in the CDR3. The CDR3, as DNA: TGTGCCAGCAGCCTAACGGAGATGAACACTGAAGCTTTCTTT. This codes for CASSLTEMNTEAFF.

The chain is built from TRBV6-5 and TRBJ1-1; D is ambiguous. CDR1 and CDR2 from the germline V gene are MNHEY and SVGAGI. CDR3 length equals 14 residues. V was trimmed by 6 bases and J by 2 bases, leaving 13 bases between them. The CDR3 reads CASRRGGENTEAFF. CDR3 DNA sequence: TGTGCCAGCAGGCGGGGTGGGGAAAACACTGAAGCTTTCTTT.

This chain joins TRBV29-1 and TRBJ1-2; 9 nucleotides line up with TRBD1. CDR1 and CDR2 from the germline V gene are SQVTM and ANQGSEA. Losses at the gene ends were 4 bases for V and 7 bases for J; bases not matched to a gene: 13. This CDR3 is built from 15 residues. CDR3 sequence (DNA): TGCAGCGTTGTTCGAGAGGCCGGGACAGGGAGTGGCTACACCTTC. Its translation: CSVVREAGTGSGYTF. Filled out from reference TRBV29-1 and TRBJ1-2, the complete variable domain reads SAVISQKPSRDICQRGTSLTIQCQVDSQVTMMFWYRQQPGQSLTLIATANQGSEATYESGFVIDKFPISRPNLTFSTLTVSNMSPEDSSIYLCSVVREAGTGSGYTFGSGTRLTVV.

V is TRBV10-3 and J is TRBJ2-7; TRBD2 matches at 10 bases. Germline CDR1 is ENHRY and CDR2 is SYGVKD. This CDR3 region has 16 residues. V shed 0 bases and J 6 bases; nucleotides not matched to a gene: 8. Here the CDR3 DNA reads TGTGCCATCAGTGAGTCGGGACTAGCGAATAGGGGCGAGCAGTACTTC. This sequence encodes CAISESGLANRGEQYF.

This clone was counted a single time. The J gene is TRBJ1-5, the V gene TRBV30; tentatively, D is TRBD1 (5 bases). V was shortened by 1 base and J by 3 bases, with 7 bases between the two germline ends. This CDR3 is built from 13 residues. Germline assignment: CDR1 GTSNPN and CDR2 SVGIG (reference sequence). The CDR3 spells CAWSEGNNQPQHF. CDR3 DNA sequence: TGTGCCTGGAGTGAGGGGAACAATCAGCCCCAGCATTTT.

This clone was seen more than once but under ten times. The chain joins TRBV1 to TRBJ2-5; no DNA check was done on the table's D call, TRBD2. TRBV1 is given as a pseudogene. This CDR3 spans 18 amino acids. Here the CDR3 reads CTSSQDGRTGGPHETQYF. CDR3 DNA sequence: TGCACCAGCAGCCAAGATGGGAGAACGGGAGGGCCTCATGAGACCCAGTACTTC.

The chain links TRBV29-1 to TRBJ1-1; D unresolved. CDR3 size: 12 residues. Deletions cut 7 bases from V and 1 base from J, with 10 bases between. The germline V gene has CDR1 SQVTM and CDR2 ANQGSEA. CDR3 loop: CSARLKNTEAFF. In DNA, the CDR3 is TGCAGCGCCCGACTTAAGAACACTGAAGCTTTCTTT.

The CDR3 DNA reads TGTGCCAGCGGGGCTTATTATCCCGGTGACACTGAAGCTTTCTTT. Amino acid sequence: CASGAYYPGDTEAFF. The gene calls are TRBV6-5 and TRBJ1-1, with a tentative D call TRBD1 (5 bases). V was pared by 8 bases and J by 3 bases, with 19 bases between. The V gene's germline CDR1 is MNHEY and CDR2 SVGAGI. The CDR3 runs 15 residues.

This clone showed up just a few times. The rearrangement uses TRBV6-5 and TRBJ1-5; maybe TRBD1 (5 bases). Germline CDR1 is MNHEY and CDR2 is SVGAGI. The V end lost 5 bases, the J end lost 7 bases, and 12 bases lay between the germline ends. CDR3 size: 13 residues. CDR3 protein: CASSRQSKQPQHF. CDR3 in DNA: TGTGCCAGCAGTCGACAGTCAAAACAGCCCCAGCATTTT.

The V gene is TRBV20-1, the J gene TRBJ1-5; D uncertain. The V gene lost 3 bases and the J gene lost 8 bases, with 14 bases spanning the gap. The germline CDR1 and CDR2 sequences are DFQATT and SNEGSKA (reference sequence). CDR3 length equals 13 residues. This chain's CDR3 is CSASGTEKEPQHF. The DNA for the CDR3 is TGCAGTGCTAGTGGCACAGAAAAGGAGCCCCAGCATTTT.

V is TRBV7-2 and J is TRBJ2-1, with 8 bases aligning to TRBD2. V was pared by 2 bases and J by 4 bases, with 4 bases of the junction left unmatched. In germline, CDR1 is SGHTA, CDR2 FQGNSA. The CDR3 sequence is 15 residues long. CDR3 bases: TGTGCCAGCAGCTTAACTCCGGGAGGGTACAATGAGCAGTTCTTC. Its translation: CASSLTPGGYNEQFF.

The rearrangement uses TRBV5-1 and TRBJ2-1; D is possibly TRBD2 (5 bases). Trimming took off 0 bases at V and 9 bases at J, with 16 bases between the two ends. Germline V gene data show CDR1 as SGHRS and CDR2 as YFSETQ. CDR3 length equals 15 residues. The CDR3 DNA reads as TGCGCCAGCAGCTTGGTGGCTACCGAGGGCGGTGAGCAGTTCTTC. This translates into CASSLVATEGGEQFF.

CDR3 residues: CASSRGQGVFNEKLFF. In nucleotides, the CDR3 is TGCGCCAGCAGCCGCGGACAGGGGGTGTTTAATGAAAAACTGTTTTTT. This chain links TRBV4-1 with TRBJ1-4; 10 nucleotides align to TRBD1. Germline V gene sequence: CDR1 MGHRA, CDR2 YSYEKL. J was trimmed by 4 bases and V by 4 bases; bases with no gene match: 6. The CDR3 extends over 16 amino acids.

The V and J genes are TRBV7-2 and TRBJ2-7; 7 nucleotides agree with TRBD1. V was pared by 5 bases and J by 3 bases, with 13 bases of the junction left unmatched. Germline V gene lookup returns CDR1 SGHTA and CDR2 FQGNSA. The CDR3 loop spans 16 amino acids. DNA of the CDR3: TGTGCCAGCAGCCCGCCAGGGGGTTCCCCTCTCTACGAGCAGTACTTC. Translating gives CASSPPGGSPLYEQYF.

The chain carries TRBV30 and TRBJ2-5; possible D gene TRBD2, 5 bases. CDR3 length equals 12 residues. Trimming removed 3 bases at V and 0 bases at J, with 5 bases between. CDR1 GTSNPN and CDR2 SVGIG come from the germline V gene (reference sequence). The CDR3 loop is CAWRRDQETQYF. The CDR3 DNA reads TGTGCCTGGAGGCGGGACCAAGAGACCCAGTACTTC.

Concerning this clone: Other DNA sequences within the sample encode an identical CDR3. The V call is TRBV6-5, the J call TRBJ2-7, with TRBD1 matching 9 bases. The V segment lost 0 bases and the J segment 2 bases; nucleotides outside the gene matches: 2. The germline V gene encodes CDR1 MNHEY and CDR2 SVGAGI. CDR3 length: 15 amino acids. The CDR3 DNA reads TGTGCCAGCAGTTACTCAACAGGGGGCACCTACGAGCAGTACTTC. As protein: CASSYSTGGTYEQYF.

The V and J genes are TRBV2 and TRBJ1-1; TRBD1 aligns across 7 bases. With 6 bases clipped from V and 2 bases from J, the junction kept 6 bases outside the gene matches. CDR1 SNHLY and CDR2 FYNNEI come from the germline V gene. The CDR3 has 14 residues. This chain's CDR3 is CASRYRGHNTEAFF. CDR3 DNA: TGTGCCAGCAGGTACAGGGGACACAACACTGAAGCTTTCTTT. Using reference TRBV2 and TRBJ1-1 for the parts outside the CDR3, the full variable domain is EPEVTQTPSHQVTQMGQEVILRCVPISNHLYFYWYRQILGQKVEFLVSFYNNEISEKSEIFDDQFSVERPDGSNFTLKIRSTKLEDSAMYFCASRYRGHNTEAFFGQGTRLTVV.

Concerning this clone: This may arise from a read error, as a much more abundant clone is one base away. The chain has TRBV7-9 and TRBJ1-1; unclear D gene. The CDR3 loop spans 13 amino acids. The V gene's germline CDR1 is SEHNR and CDR2 FQNEAQ (reference sequence). Trimming removed 1 base at V and 2 bases at J, with 5 bases between. DNA for the CDR3: TGTGCCAGCAGCTTAGACAGTAACACTGAAGCTTTCTTT. Protein sequence: CASSLDSNTEAFF.

A few counts support this clone. The chain carries TRBV7-3 and TRBJ1-3; D is undetermined. The germline CDR1 and CDR2 sequences are SGHTA and FQGTGA. Trimming took off 5 bases at V and 4 bases at J, with 9 bases between the two ends. The CDR3 extends over 13 amino acids. DNA of the CDR3: TGTGCCAGCAGCGCAACAACAGGAAACACCATATATTTT. Translating gives CASSATTGNTIYF.

The V call is TRBV7-9, the J call TRBJ2-3; 10 bases map to TRBD1. J gave up 2 bases and V 7 bases, and 9 bases lay outside the gene matches. This CDR3 has 16 residues. CDR1 and CDR2 from the germline V gene are SEHNR and FQNEAQ (reference sequence). Here the CDR3 DNA reads TGTGCCAGCATCACCCCGGGACAGGGGTACACAGATACGCAGTATTTT. Protein: CASITPGQGYTDTQYF.